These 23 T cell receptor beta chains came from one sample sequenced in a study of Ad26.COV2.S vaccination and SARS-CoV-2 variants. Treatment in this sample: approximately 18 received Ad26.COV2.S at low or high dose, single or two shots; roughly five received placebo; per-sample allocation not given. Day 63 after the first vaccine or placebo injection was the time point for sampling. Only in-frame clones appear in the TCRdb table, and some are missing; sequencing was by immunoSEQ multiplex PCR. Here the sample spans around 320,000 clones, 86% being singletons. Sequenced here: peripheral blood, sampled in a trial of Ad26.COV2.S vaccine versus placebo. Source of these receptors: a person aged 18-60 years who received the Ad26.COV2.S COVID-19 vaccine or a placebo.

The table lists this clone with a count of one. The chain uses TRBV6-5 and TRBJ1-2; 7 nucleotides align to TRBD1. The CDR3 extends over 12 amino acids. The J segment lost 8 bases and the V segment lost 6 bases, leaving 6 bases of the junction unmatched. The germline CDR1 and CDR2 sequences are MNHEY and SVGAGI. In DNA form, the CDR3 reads TGTGCCAGCAGGAACGACAGGGTCGGCTACACCTTC. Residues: CASRNDRVGYTF.

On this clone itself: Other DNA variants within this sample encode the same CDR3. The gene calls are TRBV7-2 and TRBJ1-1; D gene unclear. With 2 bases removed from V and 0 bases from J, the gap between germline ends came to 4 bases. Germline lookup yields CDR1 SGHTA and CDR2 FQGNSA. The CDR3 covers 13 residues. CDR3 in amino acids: CASSLRMNTEAFF. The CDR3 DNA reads TGTGCCAGCAGCTTAAGGATGAACACTGAAGCTTTCTTT.

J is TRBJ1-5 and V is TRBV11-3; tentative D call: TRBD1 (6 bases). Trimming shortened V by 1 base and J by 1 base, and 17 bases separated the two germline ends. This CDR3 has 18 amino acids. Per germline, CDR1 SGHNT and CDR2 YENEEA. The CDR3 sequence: CASSLVPPGGRSNQPQHF. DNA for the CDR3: TGTGCCAGCAGCTTAGTACCCCCTGGGGGGCGCAGCAATCAGCCCCAGCATTTT.

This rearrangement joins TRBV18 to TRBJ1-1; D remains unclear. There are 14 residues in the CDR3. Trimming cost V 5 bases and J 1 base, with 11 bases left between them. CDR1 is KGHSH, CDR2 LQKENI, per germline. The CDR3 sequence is CASSAVNGNTEAFF. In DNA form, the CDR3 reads TGTGCCAGCTCAGCTGTCAATGGGAACACTGAAGCTTTCTTT. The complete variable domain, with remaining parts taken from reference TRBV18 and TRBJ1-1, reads NAGVMQNPRHLVRRRGQEARLRCSPMKGHSHVYWYRQLPEEGLKFMVYLQKENIIDESGMPKERFSAEFPKEGPSILRIQQVVRGDSAAYFCASSAVNGNTEAFFGQGTRLTVV.

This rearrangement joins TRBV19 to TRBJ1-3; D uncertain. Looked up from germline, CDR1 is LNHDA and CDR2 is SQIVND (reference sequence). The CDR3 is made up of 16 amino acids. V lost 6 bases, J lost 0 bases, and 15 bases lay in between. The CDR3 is CASSPRTPSSGNTIYF. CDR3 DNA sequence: TGTGCCAGTAGCCCCAGAACACCGAGCTCTGGAAACACCATATATTTT. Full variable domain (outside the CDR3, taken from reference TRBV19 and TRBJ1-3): DGGITQSPKYLFRKEGQNVTLSCEQNLNHDAMYWYRQDPGQGLRLIYYSQIVNDFQKGDIAEGYSVSREKKESFPLTVTSAQKNPTAFYLCASSPRTPSSGNTIYFGEGSWLTVV.

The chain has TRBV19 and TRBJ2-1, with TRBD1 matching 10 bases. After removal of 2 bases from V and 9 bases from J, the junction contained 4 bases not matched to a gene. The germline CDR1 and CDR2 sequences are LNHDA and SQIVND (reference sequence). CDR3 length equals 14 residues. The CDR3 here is CASSIPGQGSEQFF. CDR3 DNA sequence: TGTGCCAGTAGTATACCGGGACAGGGGTCTGAGCAGTTCTTC.

Here the CDR3 reads CASSQESPFRGRLFF. In DNA, the CDR3 is TGCGCCAGCAGCCAAGAGAGCCCCTTTCGGGGTAGGCTGTTTTTT. This sequence joins TRBV4-3 and TRBJ1-4; D call uncertain. The germline V gene has CDR1 LGHNA and CDR2 YSLEER. V lost 0 bases and J lost 14, with 19 bases in between. The CDR3 is 15 residues long.

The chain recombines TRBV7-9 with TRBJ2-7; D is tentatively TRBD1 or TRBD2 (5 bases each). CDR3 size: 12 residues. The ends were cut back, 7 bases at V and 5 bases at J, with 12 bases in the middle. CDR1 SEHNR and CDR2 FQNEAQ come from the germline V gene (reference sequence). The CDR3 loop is CASNKQEDEQYF. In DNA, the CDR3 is TGTGCCAGCAACAAACAGGAGGACGAGCAGTACTTC.

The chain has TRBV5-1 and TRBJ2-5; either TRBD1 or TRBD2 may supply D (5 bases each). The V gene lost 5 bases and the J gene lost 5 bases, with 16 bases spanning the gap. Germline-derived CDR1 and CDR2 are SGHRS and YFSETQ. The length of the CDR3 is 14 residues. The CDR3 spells CASSPQGVGETQYF. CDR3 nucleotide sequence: TGCGCCAGCAGTCCGCAGGGAGTAGGGGAGACCCAGTACTTC.

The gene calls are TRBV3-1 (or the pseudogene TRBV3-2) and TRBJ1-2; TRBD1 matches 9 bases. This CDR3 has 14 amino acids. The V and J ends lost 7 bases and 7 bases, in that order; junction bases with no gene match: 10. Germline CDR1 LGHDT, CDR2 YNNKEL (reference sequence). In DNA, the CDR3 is TGTGCCAGCATCTCCCGGACAGGGGCCGGTGGCTACACCTTC. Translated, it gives CASISRTGAGGYTF.

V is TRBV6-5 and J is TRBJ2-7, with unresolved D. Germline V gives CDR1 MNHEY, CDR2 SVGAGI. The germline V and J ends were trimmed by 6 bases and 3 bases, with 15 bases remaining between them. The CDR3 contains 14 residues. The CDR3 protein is CASRSRPGDYEQYF. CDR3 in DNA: TGTGCCAGCAGATCCCGCCCGGGTGACTACGAGCAGTACTTC.

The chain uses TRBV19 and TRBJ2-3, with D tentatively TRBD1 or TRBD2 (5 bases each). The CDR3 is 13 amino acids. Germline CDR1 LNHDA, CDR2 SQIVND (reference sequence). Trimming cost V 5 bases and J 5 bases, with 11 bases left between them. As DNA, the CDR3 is TGTGCCAGTAGTCAGGGACGGGTAGATACGCAGTATTTT. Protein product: CASSQGRVDTQYF. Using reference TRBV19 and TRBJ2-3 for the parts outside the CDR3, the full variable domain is DGGITQSPKYLFRKEGQNVTLSCEQNLNHDAMYWYRQDPGQGLRLIYYSQIVNDFQKGDIAEGYSVSREKKESFPLTVTSAQKNPTAFYLCASSQGRVDTQYFGPGTRLTVL.

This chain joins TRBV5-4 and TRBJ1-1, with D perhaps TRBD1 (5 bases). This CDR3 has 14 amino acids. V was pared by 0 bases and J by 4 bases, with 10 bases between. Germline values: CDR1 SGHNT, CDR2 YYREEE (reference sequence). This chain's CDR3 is CASSLDQGGTEAFF. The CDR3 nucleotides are TGTGCCAGCAGCTTGGATCAGGGAGGCACTGAAGCTTTCTTT.

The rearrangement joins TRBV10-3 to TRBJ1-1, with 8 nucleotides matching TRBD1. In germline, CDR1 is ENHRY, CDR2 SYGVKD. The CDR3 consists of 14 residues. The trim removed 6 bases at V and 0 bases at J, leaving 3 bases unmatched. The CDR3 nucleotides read TGTGCCATCAGGGGGACAGGAGTGAACACTGAAGCTTTCTTT. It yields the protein CAIRGTGVNTEAFF.

The CDR3 coding sequence is TGTGCCAGCAGCCCTTTTGTAGGGGCCACCATATATTTT. This translates into CASSPFVGATIYF. This chain links TRBV7-9 with TRBJ1-3; tentative D call: TRBD1 (5 bases). This CDR3 has 13 residues. Per the germline V gene, CDR1 is SEHNR and CDR2 is FQNEAQ (reference sequence). Trimming shortened V by 5 bases and J by 9 bases, and 14 bases separated the two germline ends.

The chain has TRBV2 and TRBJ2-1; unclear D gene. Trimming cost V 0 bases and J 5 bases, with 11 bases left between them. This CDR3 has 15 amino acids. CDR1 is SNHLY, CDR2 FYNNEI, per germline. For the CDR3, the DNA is TGTGCCAGCAGTGAAGCGGGCCCCCAAGACAATGAGCAGTTCTTC. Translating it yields CASSEAGPQDNEQFF.

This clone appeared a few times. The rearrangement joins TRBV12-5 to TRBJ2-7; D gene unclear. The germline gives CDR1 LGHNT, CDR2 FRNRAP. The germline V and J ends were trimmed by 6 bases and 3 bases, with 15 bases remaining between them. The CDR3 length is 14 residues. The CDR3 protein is CASGEFRSFYEQYF. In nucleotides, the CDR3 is TGTGCTAGTGGAGAATTTCGGAGCTTCTACGAGCAGTACTTC. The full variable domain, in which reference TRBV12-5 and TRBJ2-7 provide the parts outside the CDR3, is DARVTQTPRHKVTEMGQEVTMRCQPILGHNTVFWYRQTMMQGLELLAYFRNRAPLDDSGMPKDRFSAEMPDATLATLKIQPSEPRDSAVYFCASGEFRSFYEQYFGPGTRLTVT.

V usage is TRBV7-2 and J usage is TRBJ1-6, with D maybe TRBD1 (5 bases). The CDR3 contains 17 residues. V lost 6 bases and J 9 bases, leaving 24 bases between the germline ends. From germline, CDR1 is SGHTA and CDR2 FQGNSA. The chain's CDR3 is CASRPPERAGGSSPLHF. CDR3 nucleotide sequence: TGTGCCAGCAGACCACCTGAACGGGCCGGGGGGTCTTCACCCCTCCACTTT. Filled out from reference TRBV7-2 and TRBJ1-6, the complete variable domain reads GAGVSQSPSNKVTEKGKDVELRCDPISGHTALYWYRQSLGQGLEFLIYFQGNSAPDKSGLPSDRFSAERTGGSVSTLTIQRTQQEDSAVYLCASRPPERAGGSSPLHFGNGTRLTVT.

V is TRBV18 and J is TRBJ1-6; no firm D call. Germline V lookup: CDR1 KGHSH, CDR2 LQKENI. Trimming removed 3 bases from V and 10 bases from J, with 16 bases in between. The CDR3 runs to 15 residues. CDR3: CASSPQTGKDSPLHF. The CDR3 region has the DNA TGTGCCAGCTCACCTCAAACCGGGAAGGACTCACCCCTCCACTTT.

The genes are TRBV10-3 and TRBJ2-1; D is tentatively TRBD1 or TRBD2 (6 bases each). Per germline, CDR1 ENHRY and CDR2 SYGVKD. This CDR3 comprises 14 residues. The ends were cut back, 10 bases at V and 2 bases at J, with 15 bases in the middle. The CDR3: CASGPGGAYNEQFF. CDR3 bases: TGTGCCAGCGGACCCGGGGGCGCCTACAATGAGCAGTTCTTC.

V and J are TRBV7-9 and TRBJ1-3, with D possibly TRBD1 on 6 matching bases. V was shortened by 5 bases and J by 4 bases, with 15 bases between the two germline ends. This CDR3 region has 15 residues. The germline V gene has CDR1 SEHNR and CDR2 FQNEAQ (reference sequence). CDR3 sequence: CASSTRGQGGNTIYF. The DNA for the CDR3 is TGTGCCAGCAGCACCCGGGGGCAGGGAGGAAACACCATATATTTT.

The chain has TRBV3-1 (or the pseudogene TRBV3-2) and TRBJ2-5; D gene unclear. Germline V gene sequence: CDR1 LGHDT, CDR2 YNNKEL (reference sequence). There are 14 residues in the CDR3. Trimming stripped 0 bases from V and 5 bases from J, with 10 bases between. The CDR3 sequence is CASSQDSRLETQYF. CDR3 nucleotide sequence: TGTGCCAGCAGCCAAGACAGTCGATTGGAGACCCAGTACTTC.

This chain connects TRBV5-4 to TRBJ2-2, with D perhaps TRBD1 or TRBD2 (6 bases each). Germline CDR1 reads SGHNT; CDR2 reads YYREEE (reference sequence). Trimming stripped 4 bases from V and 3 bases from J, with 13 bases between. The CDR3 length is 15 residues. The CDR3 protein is CASSKPRGDTGELFF. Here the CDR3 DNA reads TGTGCCAGCAGCAAACCAAGGGGGGACACCGGGGAGCTGTTTTTT. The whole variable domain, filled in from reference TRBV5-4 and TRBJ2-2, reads ETGVTQSPTHLIKTRGQQVTLRCSSQSGHNTVSWYQQALGQGPQFIFQYYREEENGRGNFPPRFSGLQFPNYSSELNVNALELDDSALYLCASSKPRGDTGELFFGEGSRLTVL.